The rows below give T cell receptor beta chains drawn from one sample of a study of T cell responses to AZD1222 COVID-19 vaccine. Here immunoSEQ multiplex PCR was the method, and the copy in TCRdb shows in-frame clones only, minus some. The sample lists 150,000 to 250,000 clones, roughly 92% occurring once. This specimen was peripheral blood, taken 28 days after the second AZD1222 dose. The receptors shown here come from an adult who received the AZD1222 COVID-19 vaccine. Both conserved end residues are part of each CDR3. Fields, in order: V gene, D gene, clone size, J gene, CDR3 protein, CDR3 DNA. The D gene is left open where the match is weak. Not all rows give a size; the values are once, few, many and, for expanded clones, a class.

TRBV5-1,TRBD1,NA,TRBJ1-1,CASSHHQGADTEAFF,TGCGCCAGCAGCCACCACCAGGGGGCGGACACTGAAGCTTTCTTT
TRBV2,TRBD2,once,TRBJ2-5,CASARENGGNGETQYF,TGTGCCAGCGCCCGAGAGAACGGGGGGAATGGGGAGACCCAGTACTTC
TRBV28,TRBD1,NA,TRBJ1-3,CASSLGGQSGNTIYF,TGTGCCAGCAGTTTAGGGGGACAGTCTGGAAACACCATATATTTT
TRBV27,NA,NA,TRBJ1-2,CASSSTGGNYGYTF,TGTGCCAGCAGTTCCACCGGGGGGAACTATGGCTACACCTTC
TRBV5-4,TRBD1,once,TRBJ1-2,CASSNPGTAEYGYTF,TGTGCCAGCAGCAACCCCGGGACAGCCGAATATGGCTACACCTTC
TRBV7-8,NA,NA,TRBJ2-7,CASSPGVTPGEQYF,TGTGCCAGCAGCCCGGGGGTGACCCCTGGCGAGCAGTACTTC
TRBV12-3/TRBV12-4,NA,NA,TRBJ2-7,CASSFFEARDPYF,TGTGCCAGCAGTTTCTTCGAGGCACGGGATCCGTACTTC
TRBV5-1,NA,NA,TRBJ1-3,CASRDDTGKGNTIYF,TGCGCCAGCCGCGATGATACAGGAAAGGGAAACACCATATATTTT
TRBV12-3/TRBV12-4,NA,NA,TRBJ2-2,CASSPQGTGELFF,TGTGCCAGCAGTCCTCAGGGGACCGGGGAGCTGTTTTTT
TRBV2,NA,NA,TRBJ1-4,CASSVGGTGEKLFF,TGTGCCAGCAGTGTTGGGGGGACTGGTGAAAAACTGTTTTTT
TRBV6-4,NA,NA,TRBJ2-2,CASSDGPAVAGTGELFF,TGTGCCAGCAGTGACGGGCCGGCCGTGGCGGGCACCGGGGAGCTGTTTTTT
TRBV21-1,NA,NA,TRBJ1-2,CASSKPVGGDHRF,TGTGCCAGCAGCAAGCCCGTAGGGGGCGATCATCGCTTC
TRBV5-4,NA,once,TRBJ1-4,CASSLVPGWTNEKLFF,TGTGCCAGCAGCTTGGTCCCGGGATGGACTAATGAAAAACTGTTTTTT
TRBV3-1/TRBV3-2,TRBD2,once,TRBJ2-5,CASSQDTVAGVRGGETQYF,TGTGCCAGCAGCCAAGATACGGTAGCGGGAGTTAGGGGCGGCGAGACCCAGTACTTC
TRBV11-2,NA,NA,TRBJ2-2,CASSLGLLTRARRELFF,TGTGCCAGCAGCTTGGGTTTGTTGACCCGCGCCCGTAGGGAGCTGTTTTTT
TRBV18,TRBD1,few,TRBJ1-2,CASSPGQGSHGYTF,TGTGCCAGCTCACCAGGACAGGGGTCCCATGGCTACACCTTC
TRBV24-1,TRBD1,NA,TRBJ1-5,CATTRDRDRQPQHF,TGTGCCACCACCCGGGACAGGGATCGTCAGCCCCAGCATTTT
TRBV6-8,TRBD2,many,TRBJ2-7,CASTDGSSGGEGYEQYF,TGTGCCAGCACCGATGGGTCTAGCGGGGGAGAGGGCTACGAGCAGTACTTC
TRBV5-4,NA,NA,TRBJ2-1,CASSLPGHNEQFF,TGTGCCAGCAGCTTGCCCGGGCACAATGAGCAGTTCTTC
TRBV11-2,TRBD1,NA,TRBJ1-3,CASSLGYRGLSGNTIYF,TGTGCCAGCAGCTTAGGCTACAGGGGGCTCTCTGGAAACACCATATATTTT
TRBV6-2/TRBV6-3,NA,NA,TRBJ1-2,CASSYSNVGTDTYGYTF,TGTGCCAGCAGTTACTCGAATGTAGGGACGGACACTTATGGCTACACCTTC
TRBV6-5,NA,NA,TRBJ2-3,CASSLEGPGDTQYF,TGTGCCAGCTCCCTTGAGGGCCCGGGCGATACGCAGTATTTT
TRBV19,TRBD2,NA,TRBJ2-3,CASSRWGIPASGSADTQYF,TGTGCCAGTAGTCGGTGGGGAATCCCGGCTAGCGGGAGTGCAGATACGCAGTATTTT
TRBV5-1,NA,NA,TRBJ2-1,CASSLGWGRLRNEQFF,TGCGCCAGCAGCTTAGGGTGGGGGAGGTTGAGGAATGAGCAGTTCTTC
TRBV19,NA,few,TRBJ2-1,CASSRQGYNEQFF,TGTGCCAGTAGTCGGCAGGGCTACAATGAGCAGTTCTTC
TRBV5-1,TRBD1,NA,TRBJ1-2,CASSLTRGTGSSEGYTF,TGCGCCAGCAGCCTAACCCGTGGGACAGGGAGTTCGGAAGGCTACACCTTC
TRBV25-1,NA,NA,TRBJ2-2,CASSEAPGELFF,TGTGCCAGCAGCGAGGCCCCCGGGGAGCTGTTTTTT
TRBV13,NA,NA,TRBJ1-3,CASSSRANTIYF,TGTGCCAGCAGCTCCCGGGCAAACACCATATATTTT
TRBV7-8,NA,NA,TRBJ2-3,CASSLRWYSPSTDTQYF,TGTGCCAGCAGCTTACGATGGTACTCGCCTAGCACAGATACGCAGTATTTT
TRBV5-1,NA,once,TRBJ1-2,CASTRGVGHGYTF,TGCGCCAGCACCCGTGGCGTAGGACATGGCTACACCTTC
TRBV14,NA,NA,TRBJ2-7,CASSSRQYSYEQYF,TGTGCCAGCAGCTCCCGACAGTACTCCTACGAGCAGTACTTC
TRBV5-1,NA,NA,TRBJ1-2,CASSLGGGTYGYTF,TGCGCCAGCAGCTTGGGGGGAGGGACCTATGGCTACACCTTC
TRBV4-2,NA,NA,TRBJ2-2,CASSPGPENGELFF,TGTGCCAGCAGCCCAGGGCCTGAGAACGGGGAGCTGTTTTTT
TRBV28,NA,NA,TRBJ1-2,CASSFGGRQWSYTF,TGTGCCAGCAGTTTCGGGGGCCGCCAATGGAGCTACACCTTC
TRBV19,TRBD1,NA,TRBJ1-5,CASSMRQGMNQPQHF,TGTGCCAGTAGTATGCGACAGGGTATGAATCAGCCCCAGCATTTT
TRBV28,NA,NA,TRBJ1-5,CASVWAGNQPQHF,TGTGCCAGCGTGTGGGCGGGTAATCAGCCCCAGCATTTT
TRBV30,NA,NA,TRBJ1-3,CAWSRSSGNTIYF,TGTGCCTGGAGCAGGAGCTCTGGAAACACCATATATTTT
TRBV30,TRBD1,NA,TRBJ2-1,CAWKDRGAIHEQFF,TGTGCCTGGAAAGACAGGGGGGCCATCCATGAGCAGTTCTTC
TRBV6-5,NA,NA,TRBJ1-2,CASRGVTISHYGYTF,TGTGCCAGTCGCGGGGTGACGATTTCCCACTATGGCTACACCTTC
TRBV4-3,TRBD1,NA,TRBJ1-2,CASSQAFRQGAGYTF,TGCGCCAGCAGCCAAGCTTTCCGGCAGGGGGCTGGCTACACCTTC
TRBV12-3/TRBV12-4,TRBD1,once,TRBJ1-3,CASSFQGENTIYF,TGTGCCAGCAGTTTCCAGGGGGAGAACACCATATATTTT
TRBV11-3,NA,NA,TRBJ1-5,CASGGNRQNQPQHF,TGTGCCAGCGGGGGGAACAGGCAAAATCAGCCCCAGCATTTT
TRBV18,TRBD1,NA,TRBJ1-4,CASSPEGTGRGLFF,TGTGCCAGCTCACCAGAGGGGACAGGGCGCGGACTGTTTTTT
TRBV19,NA,NA,TRBJ1-1,CASSLSGRGINTEAFF,TGTGCCAGTAGCTTATCTGGGAGGGGGATCAACACTGAAGCTTTCTTT
TRBV28,NA,NA,TRBJ2-2,CASSTTDSHGFRGELFF,TGTGCCAGCAGCACCACCGACAGCCACGGGTTTAGGGGGGAGCTGTTTTTT
TRBV12-3/TRBV12-4,NA,NA,TRBJ2-2,CASSFMDTGELFF,TGTGCCAGCAGTTTCATGGACACCGGGGAGCTGTTTTTT
TRBV19,TRBD1,NA,TRBJ1-3,CASSLDRGHSGNTIYF,TGTGCCAGTAGCCTTGACAGGGGGCACTCTGGAAACACCATATATTTT
TRBV15,NA,NA,TRBJ1-5,CATSRDPRGNQPQHF,TGTGCCACCAGCAGAGATCCCCGGGGAAATCAGCCCCAGCATTTT
TRBV7-9,NA,NA,TRBJ1-2,CASSFPGARYGYTF,TGTGCCAGCAGCTTTCCGGGGGCTAGGTATGGCTACACCTTC
TRBV5-1,TRBD1,NA,TRBJ2-2,CASIGQENTGELFF,TGCGCCAGCATCGGACAGGAAAACACCGGGGAGCTGTTTTTT
TRBV25-1,NA,NA,TRBJ2-1,CASSELASSYNEQFF,TGTGCCAGCAGTGAATTGGCATCCTCCTACAATGAGCAGTTCTTC
TRBV5-4,NA,NA,TRBJ1-1,CASSPVGVTVTEAFF,TGTGCCAGCAGCCCAGTGGGGGTAACGGTCACTGAAGCTTTCTTT
TRBV28,NA,NA,TRBJ1-2,CASSAGLGGYTF,TGTGCCAGCAGTGCAGGCCTGGGCGGCTACACCTTC
TRBV19,TRBD1,NA,TRBJ2-7,CASSIQGASYEQYF,TGTGCCAGTAGTATACAGGGGGCATCCTACGAGCAGTACTTC